What follows is one T cell receptor (beta chain) and its context. Its antigen is still unknown. The CDR3 is 15 residues long. Trimming cost V 0 bases and J 4 bases; bases outside gene matches: 0. Germline V gene lookup returns CDR1 MGHRA and CDR2 YSYEKL. The record originates from a study of cytomegalovirus exposure and HLA in healthy donors. Whole-study results and caveats: The study carried out a later analysis of TCR beta sequences. It associated about 15,000 of them with specific HLA alleles at a false discovery rate of 0.05. Diagnosis of cytomegalovirus status made by the classifier reportedly showed high specificity and sensitivity. Researchers reported that three CMV-associated chains were confirmed in vitro as CMV antigen-specific.

PCR primers comprised 60 Vbeta and 13 Jbeta primers. The data were produced by immunoSEQ multiplex PCR, yet TCRdb's version contains in-frame clones alone and is incomplete. The table includes a few hundred thousand clones, around 90% detected once. The sample consisted of PBMCs. This sequence was found in a girl aged 2-15 years in good health and CMV-seronegative. V usage is TRBV4-1 and J usage is TRBJ2-3, with TRBD1 identical over 11 bases. DNA of the CDR3: TGCGCCAGCAGCCAAGAGGACAGGGGGCCAGATACGCAGTATTTT. It yields the protein CASSQEDRGPDTQYF.